This T cell receptor beta chain was documented in a study of CD8 T cells in Susac syndrome. The CDR3 length is 15 residues. Germline assignment: CDR1 MNHNS and CDR2 SASEGT. V gave up 6 bases and J gave up 5 bases; unmatched junction bases: 7. Negative isolation yielded CD4+ and CD8+ T cells, and FACS enriched TEMRA cells. Random hexamers were used to reverse transcribe 0.5 to 1 ug of RNA. Amplification of TCR beta CDR3 was carried out by immunoSEQ multiplex PCR, which covered 54 Vbeta and 13 Jbeta segments. One entry per CDR3 protein, called by TCRdb with MiXCR from the immunoSEQ multiplex PCR reads. The sample lists some 450,000 distinct CDR3 sequences, around 85% occurring once.

The sequence derives from a human donor with multiple sclerosis. The specimen was CD8+ T cells from PBMCs. The chain uses TRBV6-1 and TRBJ2-2; TRBD1 matches at 9 bases. The CDR3 loop is CASSFGQGRTGELFF. The CDR3 coding sequence is TGTGCCAGCAGCTTTGGACAGGGGAGGACCGGGGAGCTGTTTTTT.